This is a list of T cell receptor beta chains from one sample in a study of blood T cell repertoires in COVID-19. Measured with immunoSEQ multiplex PCR; TCRdb has only the in-frame clones, and not every one. The table lists approximately 52,000 clones, around 90% of them singletons, with 6.5% in the top ten. The material sequenced was peripheral blood. The receptors originated from a man aged 45-60 years with active COVID-19. The CDR3 runs from the conserved cysteine through the conserved F or W. The D gene is left open where the match is weak. Size values are once, few and many counts, or a class for expanded clones, and some rows have none.

V: TRBV5-4
D: -
J: TRBJ2-3
size: -
CDR3: CASSSRTNTDTQYF

V: TRBV5-4
D: -
J: TRBJ2-3
size: -
CDR3: CASSSVQGPTDTQYF

V: TRBV5-5
D: -
J: TRBJ1-3
size: -
CDR3: CASSYTGGNTIYF

V: TRBV29-1
D: TRBD1
J: TRBJ2-7
size: -
CDR3: CSVEVPDRDRGYEQYF

V: TRBV2
D: TRBD1
J: TRBJ1-1
size: -
CDR3: CASSVPHGTDGLYIMNTEAFF

V: TRBV6-2/TRBV6-3
D: -
J: TRBJ1-2
size: -
CDR3: CASSLDSYGYTF

V: TRBV7-8
D: -
J: TRBJ1-1
size: -
CDR3: CASSLGENTEAFF

V: TRBV7-2
D: TRBD2
J: TRBJ2-7
size: -
CDR3: CASSWDSGGPSYEQYF

V: TRBV18
D: TRBD1
J: TRBJ1-6
size: -
CDR3: CASSPQRQGNSPLHF

V: TRBV4-1
D: -
J: TRBJ1-2
size: -
CDR3: CASSQGTGVGGYTF

V: TRBV5-1
D: -
J: TRBJ2-7
size: -
CDR3: CASSFGGSSSYEQYF

V: TRBV11-2
D: TRBD1
J: TRBJ2-5
size: -
CDR3: CASSQGQARETQYF

V: TRBV7-7
D: -
J: TRBJ2-5
size: -
CDR3: CASSLGQASGETQYF

V: TRBV3-1/TRBV3-2
D: -
J: TRBJ1-2
size: -
CDR3: CASSQDQGGFYGYTF

V: TRBV18
D: -
J: TRBJ1-2
size: -
CDR3: CASSPFGVKINYGYTF

V: TRBV30
D: -
J: TRBJ2-1
size: -
CDR3: CAWSPLGGSYNEQFF

V: TRBV1
D: -
J: TRBJ2-5
size: -
CDR3: CTSSRPQETQYF

V: TRBV5-4
D: -
J: TRBJ2-1
size: -
CDR3: CASSLPQRFGNEQFF

V: TRBV27
D: TRBD1
J: TRBJ1-1
size: -
CDR3: CASSLQGEVNTEAFF

V: TRBV5-8
D: -
J: TRBJ2-5
size: -
CDR3: CASSEGFGIVRKETQYF

V: TRBV3-1/TRBV3-2
D: -
J: TRBJ2-7
size: -
CDR3: CASSQALGPAHEQYF

V: TRBV2
D: TRBD1
J: TRBJ2-7
size: -
CDR3: CATNRGGDYEQYF

V: TRBV7-9
D: TRBD2
J: TRBJ2-1
size: -
CDR3: CASSHGLAGGFF

V: TRBV7-2
D: TRBD2
J: TRBJ2-2
size: -
CDR3: CASSLAGTSGRLATGELFF

V: TRBV19
D: -
J: TRBJ2-7
size: -
CDR3: CASSPTVTASYEQYF

V: TRBV11-3
D: -
J: TRBJ2-2
size: -
CDR3: CASSPGNVGRNTGELFF

V: TRBV30
D: -
J: TRBJ2-7
size: -
CDR3: CAWSFRVYEQYF

V: TRBV18
D: TRBD1
J: TRBJ2-1
size: -
CDR3: CASSPTGTDYNEQFF

V: TRBV28
D: -
J: TRBJ1-1
size: -
CDR3: CATRGGLAFF

V: TRBV9
D: -
J: TRBJ1-1
size: -
CDR3: CASSVRDTEAFF

V: TRBV4-3
D: TRBD2
J: TRBJ2-2
size: -
CDR3: CASSQDYGLAGVAGELFF

V: TRBV25-1
D: TRBD2
J: TRBJ2-7
size: once
CDR3: CASALRGGVGQYF